These 8 T cell receptor beta chains came from one sample sequenced in a study of response to subunit inactivated influenza vaccine. TCRdb ran MiXCR on the RT-PCR reads and lists one entry per CDR3 protein. The sample contains 540,000 or so distinct CDR3 sequences, approximately 13% of which appear only once. This material consisted of PBMCs from blood, taken 45 days after vaccination. The receptors come from a man over 45 who received an inactivated influenza vaccine.

The chain combines TRBV4-1 with TRBJ2-7, with D perhaps TRBD1 (5 bases). This CDR3 contains 12 residues. Trimming pared 1 base from V and 5 bases from J, leaving 6 bases between. Germline assignment: CDR1 MGHRA and CDR2 YSYEKL. This chain's CDR3 is CASSQGGHEQYF. Written as DNA, the CDR3 is TGCGCCAGCAGCCAAGGGGGCCACGAGCAGTACTTC.

This clonotype has just a few counts. V usage is TRBV7-2 and J usage is TRBJ2-7; the match to TRBD2 covers 12 bases. The length of the CDR3 is 14 residues. Germline V gives CDR1 SGHTA, CDR2 FQGNSA. Losses at the gene ends were 6 bases for V and 9 bases for J; bases not matched to a gene: 9. The CDR3 sequence: CASSPGLAGSVQYF. The CDR3 bases are TGTGCCAGCAGTCCCGGACTAGCGGGATCGGTGCAGTACTTC.

This chain uses TRBV5-1 with TRBJ2-1, with 7 bases aligning to TRBD1. The CDR3 runs to 16 residues. With 4 bases clipped from V and 0 bases from J, the junction kept 7 bases outside the gene matches. Germline CDR1 and CDR2: SGHRS and YFSETQ. The CDR3 spells CASSKQGLSSYNEQFF. The CDR3 DNA sequence: TGCGCCAGCAGCAAACAGGGGCTGAGCTCCTACAATGAGCAGTTCTTC.

The V call is TRBV7-9, the J call TRBJ2-3; 10 bases are shared with TRBD2. CDR3 length equals 13 residues. After removal of 8 bases from V and 6 bases from J, the junction contained 5 bases not matched to a gene. Per the germline V gene, CDR1 is SEHNR and CDR2 is FQNEAQ (reference sequence). For the CDR3, the DNA is TGTGCCAGCGGTCTAGCGGGAGTGGATACGCAGTATTTT. Its protein product is CASGLAGVDTQYF. The entire variable domain, with the rest obtained from reference TRBV7-9 and TRBJ2-3, is as follows: DTGVSQNPRHKITKRGQNVTFRCDPISEHNRLYWYRQTLGQGPEFLTYFQNEAQLEKSRLLSDRFSAERPKGSFSTLEIQRTEQGDSAMYLCASGLAGVDTQYFGPGTRLTVL.

This clonotype was seen at least ten times. V gene TRBV2 combines with J gene TRBJ2-1, with 12 bases that match TRBD2. Germline assignment: CDR1 SNHLY and CDR2 FYNNEI. The CDR3 totals 16 residues. The V segment lost 5 bases and the J segment 0 bases; nucleotides outside the gene matches: 2. The CDR3 DNA is TGTGCCAGCAGTCGACTAGCGGGGGCCTCCTACAATGAGCAGTTCTTC. It specifies CASSRLAGASYNEQFF.

This sequence joins TRBV4-3 and TRBJ2-3; either TRBD1 or TRBD2 may fit D (5 bases each). The CDR3 runs 15 residues. Deletions cut 1 base from V and 6 bases from J, with 14 bases between. The germline gives CDR1 LGHNA, CDR2 YSLEER. As DNA, the CDR3 is TGCGCCAGCAGCCAAGTGCCGGGGCAAGACGATACGCAGTATTTT. Translation: CASSQVPGQDDTQYF.

This clonotype was observed a handful of times. The V and J genes are TRBV4-2 and TRBJ2-5; 11 bases line up with TRBD2. CDR1 and CDR2 (germline): LGHNA, YNFKEQ. Trimming took 4 bases from V and 9 from J; bases not matched to a gene: 7. The CDR3 sequence is 14 residues long. The CDR3 is CASSRGTSGIPQYF. The CDR3 DNA follows: TGTGCCAGCAGCCGCGGGACTAGCGGTATCCCCCAGTACTTC.

The rearrangement uses TRBV20-1 and TRBJ2-7; tentative D call: TRBD2 (6 bases). CDR1 and CDR2 (germline): DFQATT, SNEGSKA (reference sequence). V lost 4 bases and J 5 bases, leaving 12 bases between the germline ends. The CDR3 runs to 12 residues. The CDR3 DNA reads TGCAGTGCTAACTCTATAGCGGACGAGCAGTACTTC. Its protein is CSANSIADEQYF.